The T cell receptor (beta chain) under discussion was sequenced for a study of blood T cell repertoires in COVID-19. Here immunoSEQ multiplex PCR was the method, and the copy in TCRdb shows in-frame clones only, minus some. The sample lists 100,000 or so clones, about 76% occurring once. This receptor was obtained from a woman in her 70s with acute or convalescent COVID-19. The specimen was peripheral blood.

CDR3 bases: TGTGCCAGCAGCTTAGCTAGGAACACTGAAGCTTTCTTT. Amino acid sequence: CASSLARNTEAFF. The chain recombines TRBV7-6 with TRBJ1-1, with no clear D. Germline-derived CDR1 and CDR2 are SGHVS and FNYEAQ. The CDR3 consists of 13 residues. The ends were cut back, 0 bases at V and 1 base at J, with 3 bases in the middle.